This T cell receptor (beta chain) derives from a study of cytomegalovirus exposure and HLA in healthy donors. Overall study results and limits: A likely sequencing artifact accounted for one observed cluster of highly shared sequence variants. What a later analysis showed was that several of the most significant clusters appeared linked to common viral pathogens. Through in vitro validation, three CMV-associated chains were shown to be specific for CMV antigens. An analysis done earlier found most TCR beta V segments productive about 87% or about 30% of the time.

The PCR employed 60 Vbeta primers together with 13 Jbeta primers. The method was immunoSEQ multiplex PCR; TCRdb's version includes in-frame clones alone and lacks a portion of them. Here the sample spans about 160,000 clones, roughly 82% being singletons. The V gene's germline CDR1 is SGHDT and CDR2 YYEEEE. This CDR3 is 15 amino acids long. After removal of 2 bases from V and 6 bases from J, the junction contained 8 bases not matched to a gene. In regard to this clone: The antigen is unknown.

V is TRBV5-6 and J is TRBJ2-3, with 8 bases fitting TRBD1. Sequenced input: PBMCs. The sequence was obtained from a girl under 18 in good health and CMV-seropositive. CDR3 sequence: CASSLGQGIRDTQYF. Here the CDR3 DNA reads TGTGCCAGCAGCTTAGGACAGGGCATAAGGGATACGCAGTATTTT.